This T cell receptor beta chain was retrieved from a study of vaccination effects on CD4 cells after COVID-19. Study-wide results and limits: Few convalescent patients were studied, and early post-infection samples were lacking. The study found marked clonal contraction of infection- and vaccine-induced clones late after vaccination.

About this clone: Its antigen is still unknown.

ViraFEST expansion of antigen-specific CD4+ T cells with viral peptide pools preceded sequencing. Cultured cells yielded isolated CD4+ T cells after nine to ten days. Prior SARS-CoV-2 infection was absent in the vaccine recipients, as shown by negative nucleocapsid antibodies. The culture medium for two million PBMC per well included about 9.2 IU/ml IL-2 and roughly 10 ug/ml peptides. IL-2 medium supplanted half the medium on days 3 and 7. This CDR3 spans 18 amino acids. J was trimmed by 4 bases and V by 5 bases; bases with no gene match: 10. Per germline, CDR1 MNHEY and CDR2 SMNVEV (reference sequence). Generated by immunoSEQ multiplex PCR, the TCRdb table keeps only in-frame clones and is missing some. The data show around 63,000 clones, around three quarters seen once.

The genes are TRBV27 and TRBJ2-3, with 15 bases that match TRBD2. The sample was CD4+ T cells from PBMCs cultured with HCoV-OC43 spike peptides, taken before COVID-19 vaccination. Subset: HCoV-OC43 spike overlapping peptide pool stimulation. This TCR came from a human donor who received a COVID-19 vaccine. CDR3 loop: CASSTRTSGGARADTQYF. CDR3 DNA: TGTGCCAGCAGTACCAGGACTAGCGGGGGGGCACGGGCAGATACGCAGTATTTT.